A selection of T cell receptor beta chains follows, all from one sample in a study of T cell responses to AZD1222 COVID-19 vaccine. Assay: immunoSEQ multiplex PCR; the TCRdb copy retains only in-frame clones and omits some. The repertoire has 75,000 to 100,000 clones, under 90% of them found once; the top ten carry roughly 2.3%. The specimen comprised peripheral blood, sampled on day 0 of AZD1222 vaccination. These receptors originate from an adult in good health. Each CDR3 is given with its conserved first and last residue.

j_call v_call cdr3_aa
TRBJ2-1 TRBV7-9 CASSRQGSQHNEQFF
TRBJ1-2 TRBV7-2 CASSPGRGYGYTF
TRBJ2-2 TRBV6-5 CASSLGQGVPTGELFF
TRBJ2-1 TRBV10-3 CAISVRDSIWNEQFF
TRBJ2-6 TRBV7-3 CASSLSAGTGANVLTF
TRBJ1-4 TRBV5-1 CASSGGTVNEKLFF
TRBJ2-7 TRBV5-6 CASSLGQGLAGFGQYF
TRBJ1-1 TRBV11-2 CASSLGTGNTEAFF
TRBJ1-1 TRBV5-1 CASSLVGQGGTEAFF
TRBJ1-6 TRBV18 CASSRGSTGLNSPLHF
TRBJ2-5 TRBV2 CASKNRVEETQYF
TRBJ1-2 TRBV27 CASSPTGILPGLSGYTF
TRBJ1-1 TRBV2 CAGDRPNTEAFF
TRBJ1-2 TRBV15 CATSKQDYGYTF
TRBJ1-6 TRBV7-2 CASSSNRQGYNSPLHF
TRBJ1-1 TRBV9 CASSSREGVTEAFF
TRBJ2-7 TRBV4-2 CASSQALDRAYEQYF
TRBJ2-7 TRBV7-8 CASSLGGGAGYEQYF
TRBJ1-2 TRBV14 CASSQTGSYGYTF
TRBJ2-3 TRBV7-2 CASSLADGIDTQYF
TRBJ1-1 TRBV12-3/TRBV12-4 CASSPNSEAFF
TRBJ2-7 TRBV7-9 CASSPGYEQYF
TRBJ2-1 TRBV6-1 CASSEFEGSTYNEQFF
TRBJ2-6 TRBV6-2/TRBV6-3 CASSYSGAGANVLTF
TRBJ2-7 TRBV20-1 CSASLRGTHEQYF
TRBJ2-7 TRBV10-1 CASSGSVAGVPSYEQYF
TRBJ1-5 TRBV28 CASSLLEQPQHF
TRBJ1-4 TRBV5-1 CASSEGTGVNEKLFF
TRBJ2-7 TRBV9 CASSATDYPLSPYEQYF
TRBJ2-1 TRBV12-5 CASGLIRGSSNEQFF
TRBJ1-1 TRBV27 CASSLSNGGQTEAFF